Following are 9 T cell receptor beta chains from one sample sequenced in a study of T cell responses to AZD1222 COVID-19 vaccine. The method was immunoSEQ multiplex PCR; TCRdb's version includes in-frame clones alone and lacks a portion of them. The repertoire holds 90,000 to 150,000 clones, roughly 90% seen once, with 2.6% in the top ten. The material sequenced was peripheral blood, taken 28 days after the second AZD1222 dose. These receptors originate from an adult who received the AZD1222 COVID-19 vaccine.

The J gene is TRBJ2-7, the V gene TRBV6-6; perhaps TRBD1 as D (5 bases). Germline loops: CDR1 MNHNY, CDR2 SVGAGI (reference sequence). This CDR3 comprises 15 residues. Trimming took 0 bases from V and 9 from J, leaving 18 bases between them. The CDR3 region is CASSYSTGSRAAQYF. CDR3 in DNA: TGTGCCAGCAGTTACTCTACGGGTAGCAGGGCGGCGCAGTACTTC.

This sequence joins TRBV5-4 and TRBJ2-5; the D gene is possibly TRBD1 (5 bases). The V end was cut by 4 bases, the J end by 5 bases, with 12 bases between. This CDR3 is built from 13 residues. The germline V gene has CDR1 SGHNT and CDR2 YYREEE (reference sequence). The CDR3 here is CASSRTGAETQYF. DNA for the CDR3: TGTGCCAGCAGCCGAACAGGCGCGGAGACCCAGTACTTC.

The chain has TRBV4-2 and TRBJ1-6; D is unclear. V dropped 0 bases and J dropped 10 bases, with 13 bases sitting between them. CDR3 length: 15 residues. Germline V gene lookup returns CDR1 LGHNA and CDR2 YNFKEQ. CDR3 nucleotide sequence: TGTGCCAGCAGCCAAGATCTTGGTGTTTGGTCACCCCTCCACTTT. Protein product: CASSQDLGVWSPLHF.

The chain carries TRBV5-4 and TRBJ1-2; the D gene is possibly TRBD1 (6 bases). V lost 5 bases, J lost 6 bases, and 17 bases lay in between. From germline, CDR1 is SGHNT and CDR2 YYREEE (reference sequence). The CDR3 has 14 amino acids. CDR3 amino acids: CASSFTGFMHGYTF. Here the CDR3 DNA reads TGTGCCAGCAGTTTCACAGGGTTTATGCATGGCTACACCTTC.

The V and J genes are TRBV5-6 and TRBJ1-6, with 8 positions matching TRBD1. Germline CDR1 reads SGHDT; CDR2 reads YYEEEE. Unmatched junction bases numbered 5, after V lost 5 bases and J lost 7 bases. This CDR3 is built from 14 residues. This chain's CDR3 is CASRRGQVNSPLHF. The DNA for the CDR3 is TGTGCCAGCAGGAGGGGACAGGTGAATTCACCCCTCCACTTT.

This clone has a handful of counts. The chain uses TRBV7-2 and TRBJ1-1; D unclear. Trimming left V 4 bases short and J 7 bases short, with 16 bases between. The germline V gene has CDR1 SGHTA and CDR2 FQGNSA. The CDR3 runs to 14 residues. CDR3 nucleotide sequence: TGTGCCAGCAGCTCAGGACGGGTGCCACATGAAGCTTTCTTT. Amino acid sequence: CASSSGRVPHEAFF.

The V gene is TRBV9, the J gene TRBJ1-1; D ambiguous. The germline CDR1 and CDR2 sequences are SGDLS and YYNGEE. The CDR3 covers 15 residues. V lost 0 bases and J 0 bases, leaving 9 bases between the germline ends. CDR3 sequence reads: CASSVDIGLNTEAFF. The DNA for the CDR3 is TGTGCCAGCAGCGTAGATATCGGATTGAACACTGAAGCTTTCTTT.

The rearrangement links TRBV11-1 to TRBJ2-7; TRBD2 matches at 12 bases. This CDR3 comprises 15 residues. Per the germline V gene, CDR1 is SGHAT and CDR2 is FQDESV (reference sequence). V lost 6 bases, J lost 1 base, and 4 bases stayed unmatched. The DNA of the CDR3 is TGTGCCAGCAGGTCCGGGACTAGCGGGTCCTACGAGCAGTACTTC. Protein: CASRSGTSGSYEQYF.

The chain is built from TRBV5-1 and TRBJ1-6, with D unresolved. CDR1 is SGHRS and CDR2 is YFSETQ in the germline V gene. With 0 bases removed from V and 9 bases from J, the gap between germline ends came to 13 bases. The CDR3 has 15 amino acids. CDR3 coding DNA: TGCGCCAGCAGCTTGGCGGCGGCATATGGTTCACCCCTCCACTTT. Protein sequence: CASSLAAAYGSPLHF.